The rows below give T cell receptor beta chains drawn from one sample of a study of CD8 T cells in ankylosing spondylitis. Each CDR3 protein is one row after TCRdb ran MiXCR on the 5' RACE reads. The table lists 250,000 to 350,000 distinct CDR3 sequences, 15% to 25% of them singletons, with about 8.2% in the top ten. Sequencing was carried out using blood, either unsorted or a sorted T cell fraction (not recorded which). The receptors stem from a male donor with ankylosing spondylitis or in good health (not recorded which). Each CDR3 is given with its conserved first and last residue. The order of the fields is D gene, V gene, J gene, clone size, CDR3 protein, CDR3 DNA. The D gene is left open where the match is weak. A row's size may be missing; if present it is once, few, many or a size class.

d_call: -
v_call: TRBV30
j_call: TRBJ2-1
clone_size: -
cdr3_aa: CAWQPGSLSNGQFF
cdr3_nt: TGTGCCTGGCAGCCGGGGTCTCTCTCCAATGGGCAGTTCTTC

d_call: TRBD1
v_call: TRBV30
j_call: TRBJ2-1
clone_size: few
cdr3_aa: CAWTGDRGNNEQFF
cdr3_nt: TGTGCCTGGACGGGGGACAGGGGCAACAATGAGCAGTTCTTC

d_call: -
v_call: TRBV20-1
j_call: TRBJ2-3
clone_size: few
cdr3_aa: CSARTGKGPDTQYF
cdr3_nt: TGCAGTGCTAGAACCGGTAAAGGGCCAGATACGCAGTATTTT

d_call: TRBD2
v_call: TRBV6-5
j_call: TRBJ2-5
clone_size: few
cdr3_aa: CASSYSNIIGLDMETQYF
cdr3_nt: TGTGCCAGCAGTTACTCGAATATAATCGGACTAGATATGGAGACCCAGTACTTC

d_call: -
v_call: TRBV20-1
j_call: TRBJ2-3
clone_size: -
cdr3_aa: CSALLTITDTQYF
cdr3_nt: TGCAGTGCGCTACTGACCATCACAGATACGCAGTATTTT

d_call: -
v_call: TRBV5-1
j_call: TRBJ2-1
clone_size: -
cdr3_aa: CASSLDQAVNEQFF
cdr3_nt: TGCGCCAGCAGCTTGGACCAGGCAGTGAATGAGCAGTTCTTC

d_call: TRBD1
v_call: TRBV29-1
j_call: TRBJ2-1
clone_size: -
cdr3_aa: CSGQGVGNEQFF
cdr3_nt: TGCAGCGGACAGGGTGTAGGCAATGAGCAGTTCTTC

d_call: TRBD2
v_call: TRBV4-2
j_call: TRBJ2-5
clone_size: -
cdr3_aa: CASSQDAPSGGARETQYF
cdr3_nt: TGTGCCAGCAGCCAAGATGCGCCTAGCGGGGGGGCCCGAGAGACCCAGTACTTC

d_call: -
v_call: TRBV18
j_call: TRBJ1-2
clone_size: -
cdr3_aa: CASSPGTTLLVTF
cdr3_nt: TGTGCCAGCTCACCGGGGACAACTCTTTTGGTCACCTTC

d_call: -
v_call: TRBV6-5
j_call: TRBJ1-1
clone_size: many
cdr3_aa: CASSYSVYGSNTEAFF
cdr3_nt: TGTGCCAGCAGTTACTCGGTGTACGGCTCGAACACTGAAGCTTTCTTT

d_call: -
v_call: TRBV11-2
j_call: TRBJ2-4
clone_size: few
cdr3_aa: CASSLMAGTSGAKNIQYF
cdr3_nt: TGTGCCAGCAGCTTAATGGCGGGAACTTCGGGAGCCAAAAACATTCAGTACTTC

d_call: -
v_call: TRBV12-3/TRBV12-4
j_call: TRBJ2-1
clone_size: few
cdr3_aa: CASSSWGTSSYNEQFF
cdr3_nt: TGTGCCAGCAGTTCTTGGGGGACCAGCTCCTACAATGAGCAGTTCTTC

d_call: -
v_call: TRBV5-1
j_call: TRBJ2-1
clone_size: many
cdr3_aa: CASSLDGGVYNEQFF
cdr3_nt: TGCGCCAGCAGCTTGGACGGTGGGGTTTACAATGAGCAGTTCTTC